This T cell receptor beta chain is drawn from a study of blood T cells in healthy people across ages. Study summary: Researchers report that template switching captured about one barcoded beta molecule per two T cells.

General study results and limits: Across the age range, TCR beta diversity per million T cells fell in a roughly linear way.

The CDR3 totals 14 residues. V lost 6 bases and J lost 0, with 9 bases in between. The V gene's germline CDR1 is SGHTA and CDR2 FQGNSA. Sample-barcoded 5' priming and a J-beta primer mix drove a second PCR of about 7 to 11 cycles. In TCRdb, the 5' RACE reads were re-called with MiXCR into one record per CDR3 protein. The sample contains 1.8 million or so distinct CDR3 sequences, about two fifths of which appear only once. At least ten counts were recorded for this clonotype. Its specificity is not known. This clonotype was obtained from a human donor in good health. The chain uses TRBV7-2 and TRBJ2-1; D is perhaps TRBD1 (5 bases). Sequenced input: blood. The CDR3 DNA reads TGTGCCAGCAGTTTGGGGCGCTCCTACAATGAGCAGTTCTTC. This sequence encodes CASSLGRSYNEQFF.